These 20 T cell receptor beta chains originate from one sample sequenced in a study of blood T cells in healthy people across ages. Sample-barcoded 5' priming and a J-beta primer mix drove a second PCR of 7 to 11 cycles. Via MiXCR, TCRdb re-called the 5' RACE reads, giving one row per CDR3 protein. The sample records approximately 1,000,000 distinct CDR3 sequences, 40% to 50% being singletons. The sequencing input was blood. Source of these receptors: a woman in her sixties or seventies in good health.

The rearrangement joins TRBV7-3 to TRBJ2-4, with D possibly being TRBD1 (6 bases). Germline V lookup: CDR1 SGHTA, CDR2 FQGTGA. V lost 5 bases, J lost 0 bases, and 20 bases lay in between. This CDR3 is 18 amino acids long. Here the CDR3 DNA reads TGTGCCAGCAGCCAAATACTTAGGACAGCTCTAGCCAAAAACATTCAGTACTTC. Protein product: CASSQILRTALAKNIQYF.

The rearrangement links TRBV10-3 to TRBJ1-1; the D gene is possibly TRBD1 (5 bases). V lost 3 bases and J 1 base, leaving 6 bases between the germline ends. From germline, CDR1 is ENHRY and CDR2 SYGVKD. The CDR3 spans 13 residues. The CDR3 DNA follows: TGTGCCATCAGTGAAACAGGGAACACTGAAGCTTTCTTT. Translated, it gives CAISETGNTEAFF.

This clonotype was counted once. The chain joins TRBV20-1 to TRBJ2-1; 7 bases line up with TRBD2. The J segment lost 2 bases and the V segment lost 3 bases, leaving 7 bases of the junction unmatched. The CDR3 loop spans 15 amino acids. Germline CDR1 DFQATT, CDR2 SNEGSKA (reference sequence). CDR3 sequence: CSASGGSGPYNEQFF. In nucleotides, the CDR3 is TGCAGTGCTAGTGGCGGGAGTGGCCCCTACAATGAGCAGTTCTTC.

The gene calls are TRBV6-1 and TRBJ2-3; D is ambiguous. The CDR3 contains 13 residues. Trimming pared 11 bases from V and 0 bases from J, leaving 12 bases between. Germline V gene data show CDR1 as MNHNS and CDR2 as SASEGT. The chain's CDR3 is CARLGRSTDTQYF. The DNA for the CDR3 is TGTGCCCGACTGGGTCGTAGCACAGATACGCAGTATTTT.

This clonotype was seen ten or more times. The genes are TRBV13 and TRBJ1-1; 7 positions match TRBD1. Germline-derived CDR1 and CDR2 are PRHDT and FYEKMQ (reference sequence). The CDR3 extends over 14 amino acids. With 7 bases clipped from V and 1 base from J, the junction kept 6 bases outside the gene matches. For the CDR3, the DNA is TGTGCCAGCACCCTCGGGACAGCGAACACTGAAGCTTTCTTT. It is translated as CASTLGTANTEAFF.

The chain links TRBV7-9 to TRBJ2-5; TRBD2 is a possible D gene (6 bases). The CDR3 totals 16 residues. CDR1 is SEHNR, CDR2 FQNEAQ, per germline (reference sequence). V lost 11 bases to trimming and J lost 5 bases, with 27 bases between them. Here the CDR3 reads CAYTQTSSGARETQYF. DNA of the CDR3: TGTGCCTATACACAGACGAGCTCGGGAGCGAGGGAGACCCAGTACTTC.

The gene calls are TRBV5-1 and TRBJ2-1; the D gene could be TRBD1 or TRBD2 (5 bases each). The CDR3 is 16 residues long. Trimming shortened V by 0 bases and J by 6 bases, and 16 bases separated the two germline ends. The germline gives CDR1 SGHRS, CDR2 YFSETQ. CDR3 sequence reads: CASSLGVGGRSNEQFF. The CDR3 coding sequence is TGCGCCAGCAGCTTGGGGGTTGGGGGTCGGTCCAATGAGCAGTTCTTC. The variable domain in full, completed from reference TRBV5-1 and TRBJ2-1, reads KAGVTQTPRYLIKTRGQQVTLSCSPISGHRSVSWYQQTPGQGLQFLFEYFSETQRNKGNFPGRFSGRQFSNSRSEMNVSTLELGDSALYLCASSLGVGGRSNEQFFGPGTRLTVL.

V is TRBV3-1 and J is TRBJ2-3; no clear D gene. The length of the CDR3 is 14 residues. Between the trimmed V and J ends, which lost 0 bases and 5 bases, there was a span of 9 bases. Germline CDR1 is LGHDT and CDR2 is YNNKEL (reference sequence). In nucleotides, the CDR3 is TGTGCCAGCAGCCAAGATCGGGTTGGAGATACGCAGTATTTT. Translated: CASSQDRVGDTQYF.

This clonotype has only a few counts. The V call is TRBV29-1, the J call TRBJ2-1; TRBD2 aligns across 8 bases. The CDR3 is made up of 19 amino acids. V lost 7 bases to trimming and J lost 4 bases; unmatched junction nucleotides: 24. The germline V gene has CDR1 SQVTM and CDR2 ANQGSEA. The CDR3, as DNA: TGCAGCGGGAAATTCCGGGCCCGAAAACTAGCGGAGTTTTACAATGAGCAGTTCTTC. It encodes CSGKFRARKLAEFYNEQFF.

This clonotype was seen only a few times. The CDR3 DNA is TGTGCCATCAGTGAGTCTTTATTCACAGATACGCAGTATTTT. Residues: CAISESLFTDTQYF. The V gene is TRBV10-3, the J gene TRBJ2-3; the D is unclear. Germline CDR1 reads ENHRY; CDR2 reads SYGVKD. V was pared by 0 bases and J by 2 bases, with 6 bases between. The CDR3 has 14 amino acids.

The chain couples TRBV6-6 to TRBJ2-1; D possibly matches TRBD1 or TRBD2 (5 bases each). The closer fit of TRBJ2-7 to the DNA end suggests the J call may be wrong. Germline values: CDR1 MNHNY, CDR2 SVGAGI (reference sequence). The CDR3 runs 16 residues. The CDR3 spells CASSYSSGRVVDEQYF. DNA for the CDR3: TGTGCCAGCAGTTACTCCTCGGGGCGAGTCGTCGACGAGCAGTACTTC.

J is TRBJ1-2 and V is TRBV7-9; D is uncertain. V was pared by 1 base and J by 0 bases, with 9 bases between. Germline V gene sequence: CDR1 SEHNR, CDR2 FQNEAQ (reference sequence). The CDR3 extends over 15 amino acids. The CDR3 reads CASSLGDSSNYGYTF. The CDR3 bases are TGTGCCAGCAGCTTAGGCGACTCTTCTAACTATGGCTACACCTTC.

This clonotype has a handful of counts. The CDR3 sequence is CASSWSGVGLNEQFF. The CDR3 bases are TGTGCCAGCAGTTGGTCGGGAGTTGGTCTCAATGAGCAGTTCTTC. The rearrangement links TRBV27 to TRBJ2-1, with D tentatively TRBD2 (6 bases). V was cut by 4 bases and J by 6 bases, with 16 bases left in between. The germline V gene has CDR1 MNHEY and CDR2 SMNVEV (reference sequence). This CDR3 is 15 amino acids long.

This clonotype was seen a handful of times. The chain recombines TRBV2 with TRBJ2-7; D unresolved. The CDR3 covers 13 residues. Germline V lookup: CDR1 SNHLY, CDR2 FYNNEI. The V end lost 7 bases, the J end lost 4 bases, and 14 bases lay between the germline ends. The CDR3 reads CASNQDRVYEQYF. CDR3 bases: TGTGCCAGCAACCAGGATAGGGTTTACGAGCAGTACTTC.

The rearrangement uses TRBV7-2 and TRBJ2-1, with D possibly being TRBD2 (6 bases). The J call may be wrong; the DNA end is better matched by TRBJ2-7. This CDR3 comprises 17 residues. Per the germline V gene, CDR1 is SGHTA and CDR2 is FQGNSA. The CDR3: CASSLFLASATYNEQYF. For the CDR3, the DNA is TGTGCCAGCAGCTTATTTCTGGCTAGCGCGACCTACAATGAGCAGTACTTC.

This clonotype was detected a few times. J is TRBJ2-1 and V is TRBV24-1; no reliable D call. CDR1 is KGHDR and CDR2 is SFDVKD in the germline V gene. The CDR3 contains 16 residues. V lost 1 base and J lost 1, with 10 bases in between. CDR3 coding DNA: TGTGCCACCAGTGATTTTAAAGGAGCTTCCTACAATGAGCAGTTCTTC. Translated: CATSDFKGASYNEQFF.

This clonotype showed up many times. This chain uses TRBV5-1 with TRBJ2-7; D is unresolved. Trimming took off 2 bases at V and 2 bases at J, with 11 bases between the two ends. The germline V gene encodes CDR1 SGHRS and CDR2 YFSETQ. CDR3 length: 14 amino acids. The CDR3 reads CASSLDGPPYEQYF. In DNA, the CDR3 is TGCGCCAGCAGCTTAGACGGACCACCCTACGAGCAGTACTTC.

This clonotype was counted a few times. The rearrangement uses TRBV28 and TRBJ2-1; D is possibly TRBD1 (6 bases). The V and J ends lost 5 bases and 4 bases respectively, with 12 bases between them. CDR1 MDHEN and CDR2 SYDVKM come from the germline V gene. The CDR3 contains 14 residues. CDR3 residues: CASSIRDNYNEQFF. In nucleotides, the CDR3 is TGTGCCAGCAGTATCCGGGACAATTACAATGAGCAGTTCTTC.

This clonotype was recorded many times. The chain carries TRBV7-2 and TRBJ2-1; D tentatively fits TRBD1 or TRBD2 (5 bases each). Between the trimmed V and J ends, which lost 5 bases and 10 bases, there was a span of 15 bases. The CDR3 covers 13 residues. Per germline, CDR1 SGHTA and CDR2 FQGNSA. CDR3 loop: CASSVQAGTEQFF. CDR3 bases: TGTGCCAGCAGCGTGCAGGCCGGGACCGAGCAGTTCTTC.

CDR3 residues: CASSQMLGLAGGKGETQYF. The CDR3, as DNA: TGTGCCAGCAGCCAAATGTTAGGACTAGCGGGAGGGAAAGGAGAGACCCAGTACTTC. The chain couples TRBV28 to TRBJ2-5, with 15 bases aligning to TRBD2. This CDR3 spans 19 amino acids. The germline gives CDR1 MDHEN, CDR2 SYDVKM. Trimming at V came to 6 bases and at J to 4 bases, leaving 15 bases not matched to a gene.